Included here is one TCR beta chain sequence, with context. CDR1 is SGHVS, CDR2 FQNEAQ, per germline. The germline V and J ends were trimmed by 2 bases and 7 bases, with 15 bases remaining between them. CDR3 length: 16 residues. In the original analysis: By means of reference gene primer amplification, nucleated cell counts were estimated. Only in-frame clones appear in the TCRdb table, and some are missing; sequencing was by immunoSEQ multiplex PCR. From that table come the V and J calls and clone size; the DNA was used to work out D and trimming. The repertoire holds 25,000 to 40,000 clones, with around nine tenths as singletons. The data derive from a study of blood T cell repertoires in COVID-19. Across the study: The origin of the acute and convalescent COVID-19 samples was the United States, Italy and Spain. T cells, B-cell-depleted T cells, or PBMCs supplied cDNA or gDNA.

The sequencing input was peripheral blood. The chain uses TRBV7-8 and TRBJ1-6; unclear D gene. The TCR originated in a man between 60 and 75 years old with active COVID-19. CDR3 nucleotides: TGTGCCAGCAGCTTATGGACCTTGGGCGGGAATTCACCCCTCCACTTT. Translation gives CASSLWTLGGNSPLHF.